These 12 T cell receptor beta chains were all obtained from the same sample, sequenced in a study of Graves' ophthalmopathy and Graves' hyperthyroidism. Amplification from RNA transcripts yielded the TCR beta CDR3 regions. HTBI primers primed a first-round RT-PCR, and a second-round multiplex PCR followed. TCRdb itself ran the multiplex PCR reads through MiXCR, one entry per CDR3 protein. This sample has over a million distinct CDR3 sequences; 36% occur once, and the top ten carry 8.5% to 14%. Sequencing was carried out using peripheral blood or thyroid tissue (not recorded which). All receptors come from an adult man with Graves' hyperthyroidism.

The chain combines TRBV7-8 with TRBJ2-5, with unresolved D. The CDR3 totals 10 residues. The V end lost 2 bases, the J end lost 14 bases, and 9 bases lay between the germline ends. The V gene's germline CDR1 is SGHVS and CDR2 FQNEAQ. CDR3 DNA sequence: TGTGCCAGCAGCTTATCGACACACTACTTC. Protein sequence: CASSLSTHYF.

This clonotype was observed many times. This chain connects TRBV10-3 to TRBJ2-5; 9 bases align to TRBD2. The V gene end was trimmed by 10 bases and the J gene end by 3 bases; junction bases not matched to a gene: 9. Germline-derived CDR1 and CDR2 are ENHRY and SYGVKD. The CDR3 sequence is 14 residues long. CDR3: CASGGSGSKETQYF. For the CDR3, the DNA is TGTGCCAGCGGGGGTAGCGGGAGTAAAGAGACCCAGTACTTC.

The chain uses TRBV29-1 and TRBJ2-5; D tentatively reads TRBD1 or TRBD2 (5 bases each). CDR3 length equals 14 residues. V lost 5 bases to trimming and J lost 2 bases, with 15 bases between them. Looked up from germline, CDR1 is SQVTM and CDR2 is ANQGSEA. CDR3 amino acids: CSVRRGTAQETQYF. The CDR3 region has the DNA TGCAGCGTTAGACGTGGGACGGCTCAAGAGACCCAGTACTTC.

On this clonotype itself: Since no conserved phenylalanine or tryptophan closes the CDR3, a read error is the likely cause. The DNA is omitted, as the CDR3 cannot be located on it reliably, and the CDR3 follows TCRdb's listing. The rearrangement joins TRBV7-2 to TRBJ2-7; whether TRBD1, the table's D call, matches the DNA was not checked. Germline loops: CDR1 SGHTA, CDR2 FQGNSA. 9 amino acids form the CDR3, both terminal residues included. The CDR3 here is CASTPSWNS.

Concerning this clonotype itself: A much larger clone is a single base away; this may be a read error. The V and J genes are TRBV7-2 and TRBJ1-4; the D gene is possibly TRBD1 (5 bases). The V end lost 1 base, the J end lost 8 bases, and 14 bases lay between the germline ends. Germline-derived CDR1 and CDR2 are SGHTA and FQGNSA. This CDR3 has 15 residues. DNA of the CDR3: TGTACCAGCAGCTTAGACACAGGCCCAGGGGAAAAACTGTTTTTT. Translated: CTSSLDTGPGEKLFF.

This clonotype was recorded at least ten times. The J gene is TRBJ2-2, the V gene TRBV10-2; 8 bases are a match to TRBD2. The germline V gene has CDR1 WSHSY and CDR2 SAAADI. V lost 8 bases, J lost 3 bases, and 8 bases stayed unmatched. The CDR3 has 15 amino acids. CDR3 loop: CASRGGREHTGELFF. In DNA, the CDR3 is TGCGCCAGCCGCGGGGGGAGGGAACACACCGGGGAGCTGTTTTTT.

Comment on this clonotype: At one boundary the junction diverges from the germline segment, which might be a read error. This chain uses TRBV11-2 with TRBJ2-5, with TRBD1 matching over 8 bases. The V gene's germline CDR1 is SGHAT and CDR2 FQNNGV. The CDR3 sequence is 13 residues long. CDR3 amino acids: CASTNQGAGTQYF. CDR3 sequence (DNA): TGCGCCAGCACCAACCAGGGGGCAGGGACCCAGTACTTC.

The rearrangement uses TRBV5-1 and TRBJ2-7, with TRBD1 as a possible D gene (7 bases). CDR3 length: 16 residues. From germline, CDR1 is SGHRS and CDR2 YFSETQ. V lost 0 bases to trimming and J lost 5 bases, with 18 bases between them. CDR3 amino acids: CASSLAPQGGYDEQYF. Here the CDR3 DNA reads TGCGCCAGCAGCTTGGCGCCCCAGGGGGGCTACGACGAGCAGTACTTC.

The chain joins TRBV4-3 to TRBJ2-5; the match to TRBD2 covers 14 bases. CDR3 length equals 17 residues. Germline V gene data show CDR1 as LGHNA and CDR2 as YSLEER. J was trimmed by 3 bases and V by 1 base; bases with no gene match: 4. CDR3 DNA: TGCGCCAGCAGCCAAGCTCCGACTAGCGGGAGGGAAGAGACCCAGTACTTC. This sequence encodes CASSQAPTSGREETQYF.

On this clonotype: A junction end diverges from the germline sequence, so it may reflect a read error. V is TRBV29-1 and J is TRBJ1-2; 7 nucleotides align to TRBD1. This CDR3 is built from 11 residues. The germline gives CDR1 SQVTM, CDR2 ANQGSEA. CDR3 loop: CSVRDGDSYAF. CDR3 DNA: TGCAGCGTCCGAGACGGGGACAGCTACGCCTTC. Full variable domain (remainder filled in from reference TRBV29-1 and TRBJ1-2): SAVISQKPSRDICQRGTSLTIQCQVDSQVTMMFWYRQQPGQSLTLIATANQGSEATYESGFVIDKFPISRPNLTFSTLTVSNMSPEDSSIYLCSVRDGDSYAFGSGTRLTVV.

This clonotype has ten or more counts. This rearrangement joins TRBV29-1 to TRBJ2-2; possible D gene TRBD1, 5 bases. Germline V lookup: CDR1 SQVTM, CDR2 ANQGSEA. There are 15 residues in the CDR3. Trimming left V 5 bases short and J 1 base short, with 14 bases between. The DNA of the CDR3 is TGCAGCGTTTCACAGGTTTCCGTGAACACCGGGGAGCTGTTTTTT. Translated, it gives CSVSQVSVNTGELFF.

The chain carries TRBV7-2 and TRBJ1-5, with 11 bases that match TRBD1. This CDR3 comprises 15 residues. J lost 7 bases, V lost 1 base, and 3 bases had no gene match. Germline V CDR1 and CDR2: SGHTA, FQGNSA. The CDR3 region has the DNA TGTGCCAGCAGCTTAGGTGGACAGGGGGCACAGCCCCAGCATTTT. This translates into CASSLGGQGAQPQHF. The full variable domain, in which reference TRBV7-2 and TRBJ1-5 provide the parts outside the CDR3, is GAGVSQSPSNKVTEKGKDVELRCDPISGHTALYWYRQSLGQGLEFLIYFQGNSAPDKSGLPSDRFSAERTGGSVSTLTIQRTQQEDSAVYLCASSLGGQGAQPQHFGDGTRLSIL.